A selection of T cell receptor beta chains follows, all from one sample in a study of molecular identifiers for immune sequencing clone quantification. TCRdb passed the PCR reads through MiXCR, listing each CDR3 protein once. This sample has under 800,000 distinct CDR3 sequences, with 25% found just once. Sample: naive CD8+ T cells from blood, with Jurkat cell RNA spiked in. These receptors were obtained from a human donor in good health. Some libraries in this study had Jurkat cell RNA spiked in. The CDR3 runs from the conserved cysteine through the conserved F or W. Each record gives: clone size, V gene, D gene, J gene, CDR3 DNA, CDR3 protein. The D gene is left open where the match is weak. Some rows have no size entry. The others give once, few or many, or a class for an expanded clone.

>NA|TRBV9|TRBD1|TRBJ1-2
TGTGCCAGCAGCGTAGCTGTTCAGGGGGCATGGTATGGCTACACCTTC
CASSVAVQGAWYGYTF
>many|TRBV2|NA|TRBJ1-5
TGTGCCAGCAGGGCTACAGGGTTGGGCAATCAGCCCCAGCATTTT
CASRATGLGNQPQHF
>many|TRBV12-3/TRBV12-4|TRBD1|TRBJ2-7
TGTGCCAGCAGTCTCGGACAGGGGGAGCAGTACTTC
CASSLGQGEQYF
>NA|TRBV4-3|NA|TRBJ2-1
TGCGCCAGCAGCCAAGATAGTAACAATGAGCAGTTCTTC
CASSQDSNNEQFF
>NA|TRBV4-3|NA|TRBJ1-4
TGCGCCAGCAGCCATCGGCTTTCAACTAATGGAAAACTGTTTTTT
CASSHRLSTNGKLFF
>NA|TRBV27|TRBD1|TRBJ1-1
TGTGCCAGCAGTTCGCCCGGACAGGGGATAACTGAAGCTTTCTTT
CASSSPGQGITEAFF
>many|TRBV9|NA|TRBJ2-3
TGTGCCAGCAGCGTAGAGGGCGGGGGCTACACAGATACGCAGTATTTT
CASSVEGGGYTDTQYF
>NA|TRBV20-1|NA|TRBJ2-7
TGCAGTGCTAGGGACGGTGCCTACGAGCAGTGCTTC
CSARDGAYEQCF
>many|TRBV4-1|TRBD2|TRBJ2-5
TGCGCCAGCAGCCTTCGGATTAGAGCGGGGGACCAAGAGACCCAGTACTTC
CASSLRIRAGDQETQYF
>many|TRBV29-1|NA|TRBJ2-3
TGCAGCGTTGAGGCTCTCACAGATACGCAGTATTTT
CSVEALTDTQYF
>NA|TRBV4-2|NA|TRBJ2-1
TGTGCCAGCAGCCAAGACCGACTAGTCGCCCCCTACAATGAGCAGTTCTTC
CASSQDRLVAPYNEQFF
>few|TRBV9|NA|TRBJ1-4
TGTGCCAGCAGCGTCTCCGGACAGACTGGGGAAAAACTGTTTTTT
CASSVSGQTGEKLFF
>few|TRBV5-1|TRBD1|TRBJ1-4
TGCGCCAGCAGCTTGTCAAGCGAAGGGACAGCTGCCTCAACTAATGAAAAACTGTTTTTT
CASSLSSEGTAASTNEKLFF
>many|TRBV20-1|TRBD1|TRBJ1-2
TGCAGTGCAAATGACAGGGGAAGCAACTATGGCTACACCTTC
CSANDRGSNYGYTF
>few|TRBV5-6|NA|TRBJ2-2
TGTGCCAGCACCATACTAAGGGGGGAGCTGTTTTTT
CASTILRGELFF
>NA|TRBV19|NA|TRBJ1-5
TGTGCCAGTAGAGACAGGAACAATCAGCCCCAGCATTTT
CASRDRNNQPQHF
>few|TRBV12-3/TRBV12-4|TRBD2|TRBJ2-5
TGTGCCAGCAGTTTAGTAGCGGGGATTGGAGAGACCCAGTACTTC
CASSLVAGIGETQYF
>few|TRBV6-2/TRBV6-3|NA|TRBJ2-7
TGTGCCGGCAGTTACGGGACGAGGGCGTACTTC
CAGSYGTRAYF
>NA|TRBV19|TRBD2|TRBJ2-1
TGTGCCAGTTCGCGGGGGATGAGCTCCTACAATGAGCAGTTCTTC
CASSRGMSSYNEQFF
>many|TRBV29-1|NA|TRBJ2-5
TGCAGCGTTGCCGATTCGCAAGAGACCCAGTACTTC
CSVADSQETQYF
>few|TRBV6-2/TRBV6-3|TRBD2|TRBJ2-7
TGTGCCAGCCACGAGACTAGCGGCCTTTCCTACGAGCAGTACTTC
CASHETSGLSYEQYF
>few|TRBV7-2|NA|TRBJ2-7
TGTGCCAGCAGCTTAGCGCGCGGGACCCGCCACTCCTACGGGCAGTACTTC
CASSLARGTRHSYGQYF
>NA|TRBV4-2|NA|TRBJ2-1
TGTGCCAGCAGCCAAGATCCTCAGGGGGACTACATCAATGAGCAGTTCTTC
CASSQDPQGDYINEQFF
>few|TRBV20-1|TRBD2|TRBJ2-1
TGCAGTGTCAAACTAGCGAATTACAATGAGCAGTTCTTC
CSVKLANYNEQFF
>few|TRBV4-1|NA|TRBJ1-5
TGCGCCAGCAGCCAACAAAGAGTCACAGGTTTTGGAGGCAATCAGCCCCAGCATTTT
CASSQQRVTGFGGNQPQHF
>many|TRBV10-2|NA|TRBJ2-4
TGCGCCAGCACGTCGGAGGCCACTTCCAAAAACATTCAGTACTTC
CASTSEATSKNIQYF
>NA|TRBV2|TRBD1|TRBJ1-5
TGTGCCAGCAGTGATGGGACAGGGAGCAATCAGCCCCAGCATTTT
CASSDGTGSNQPQHF
>few|TRBV7-9|TRBD2|TRBJ2-1
TGTGCCAGCAGCCCGTTCCTAGCGGGGGTCTACAATGAGCAGTTCTTC
CASSPFLAGVYNEQFF
>once|TRBV11-1|TRBD1|TRBJ2-2
TGTGCCAGCAGCTGGCGGACAGGCGTCGGGGAGCTGTTTTTT
CASSWRTGVGELFF
>NA|TRBV7-3|NA|TRBJ2-7
TGTGCCAGCAGCTTAAATCCGGGAGAAGGGTACGAGCAGTACTTC
CASSLNPGEGYEQYF
>many|TRBV7-9|TRBD1|TRBJ1-1
TGTGCCAGCAGCCCTATCCCGGGACAGGGGTACACTGAAGCTTTCTTT
CASSPIPGQGYTEAFF
>NA|TRBV6-2/TRBV6-3|NA|TRBJ1-2
TGTGCCAGCAGCCCCCAGGGGACGGCCTATGGCTACGCCTTC
CASSPQGTAYGYAF
>many|TRBV6-6|TRBD2|TRBJ2-3
TGTGCCAGCAGTTATATAGCGGGGAGATCTAGCACAGATACGCAGTATTTT
CASSYIAGRSSTDTQYF
>few|TRBV6-2/TRBV6-3|NA|TRBJ2-2
TGTGCCAGCAGTCCCTTTGGGGTTGGCGGGGAGCTGTTTTTT
CASSPFGVGGELFF
>NA|TRBV6-1|NA|TRBJ2-1
TGTGCCAGCACAGACTACGCCCTACAGGGCGATGAGCAGTTCTTC
CASTDYALQGDEQFF
>NA|TRBV24-1|NA|TRBJ2-2
TGTGCCACCGAGGACGTTATAACACCGGGGGAGCTGTTTTTT
CATEDVITPGELFF
>few|TRBV7-6|NA|TRBJ2-2
TGTGCCAGCAGCGTAGGGACAACCGATCACGGGGAGCTGTTTTTT
CASSVGTTDHGELFF
>NA|TRBV28|NA|TRBJ2-7
TGTGCCAGCAGTTTTTTACAGCGGAGTAACTACGAGCAGTACTTC
CASSFLQRSNYEQYF
>few|TRBV27|TRBD1|TRBJ1-4
TGTGCCAGCGAGGGGGAAGACAGGGGAGGAGAAAAACTGTTTTTT
CASEGEDRGGEKLFF
>NA|TRBV7-9|TRBD1|TRBJ1-1
TGTGCCAGCAGCTTCTCCCCGGGACAGGGACAAAACACTGAAGCTTTCTTT
CASSFSPGQGQNTEAFF
>many|TRBV7-9|NA|TRBJ2-3
TGTGCCAGCAGCTTAGCCGTAGATACGCAGTATTTT
CASSLAVDTQYF